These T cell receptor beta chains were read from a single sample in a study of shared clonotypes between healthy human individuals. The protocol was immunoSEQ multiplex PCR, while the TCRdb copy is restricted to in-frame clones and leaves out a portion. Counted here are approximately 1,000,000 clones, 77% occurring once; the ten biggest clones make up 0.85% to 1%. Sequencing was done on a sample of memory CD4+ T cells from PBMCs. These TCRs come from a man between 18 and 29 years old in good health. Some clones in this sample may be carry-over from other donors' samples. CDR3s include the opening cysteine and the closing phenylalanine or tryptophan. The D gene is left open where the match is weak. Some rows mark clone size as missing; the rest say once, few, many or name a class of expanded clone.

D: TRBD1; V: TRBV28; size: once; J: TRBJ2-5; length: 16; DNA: TGTGCCAGCAGTTTATGGGGGACAGGGGCTCAAGAGACCCAGTACTTC; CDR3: CASSLWGTGAQETQYF
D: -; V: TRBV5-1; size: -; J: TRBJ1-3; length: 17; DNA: TGCGCCAGCAGCTTGGAGGGCAGGCGCAACTCTGGAAACACCATATATTTT; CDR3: CASSLEGRRNSGNTIYF
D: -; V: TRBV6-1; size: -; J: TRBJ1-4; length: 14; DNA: TGTGCCAGCAGTGATTGGGGGTATAATGAAAAACTGTTTTTT; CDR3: CASSDWGYNEKLFF
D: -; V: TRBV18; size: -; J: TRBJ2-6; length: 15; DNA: TGTGCCAGCTCACCTGTAGACTCTGGGGCCAACGTCCTGACTTTC; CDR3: CASSPVDSGANVLTF
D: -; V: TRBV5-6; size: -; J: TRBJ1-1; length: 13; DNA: TGTGCCAGCAGCTTGCGGCAGGGAGGGATAACTTTCTTT; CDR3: CASSLRQGGITFF
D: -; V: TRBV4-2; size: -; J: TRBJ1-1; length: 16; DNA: TGTGCCAGCAGCCAAGATTATACAGGGACTAACACTGAAGCTTTCTTT; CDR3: CASSQDYTGTNTEAFF
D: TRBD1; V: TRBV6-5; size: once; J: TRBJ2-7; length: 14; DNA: TGTGCCAGCAGGCCCCGGGACAGGGCGTACGAGCAGTACTTC; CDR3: CASRPRDRAYEQYF
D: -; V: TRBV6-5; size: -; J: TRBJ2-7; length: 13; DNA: TGTGCCAGCAGTTACGCCACCGATTACGAGCAGTACTTC; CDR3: CASSYATDYEQYF
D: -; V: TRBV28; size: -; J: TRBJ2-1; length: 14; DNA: TGTGCCAGCAGCACACGGACAGCCTACAATGAGCAGTTCTTC; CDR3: CASSTRTAYNEQFF
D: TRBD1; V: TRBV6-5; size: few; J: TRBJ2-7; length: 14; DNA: TGTGCCAGCAGTTCGCGGACAGGGACGGGCGAGCAGTACTTC; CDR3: CASSSRTGTGEQYF
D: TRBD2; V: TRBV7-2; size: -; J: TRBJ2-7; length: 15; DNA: TGTGCCAGCAGCTTAGGGCGGGAGCTGGCCTACGAGCAGTACTTC; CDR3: CASSLGRELAYEQYF
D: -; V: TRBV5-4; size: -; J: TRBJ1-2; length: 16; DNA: TGTGCCAGCAGCTTGGGGCAGCCGGGTAGATTCTATGGCTACACCTTC; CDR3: CASSLGQPGRFYGYTF
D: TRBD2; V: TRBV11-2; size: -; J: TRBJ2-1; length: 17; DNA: TGTGCCAGCAGCTTAGCGCGTTTAGCGGGAGCGAACAATGAGCAGTTCTTC; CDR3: CASSLARLAGANNEQFF